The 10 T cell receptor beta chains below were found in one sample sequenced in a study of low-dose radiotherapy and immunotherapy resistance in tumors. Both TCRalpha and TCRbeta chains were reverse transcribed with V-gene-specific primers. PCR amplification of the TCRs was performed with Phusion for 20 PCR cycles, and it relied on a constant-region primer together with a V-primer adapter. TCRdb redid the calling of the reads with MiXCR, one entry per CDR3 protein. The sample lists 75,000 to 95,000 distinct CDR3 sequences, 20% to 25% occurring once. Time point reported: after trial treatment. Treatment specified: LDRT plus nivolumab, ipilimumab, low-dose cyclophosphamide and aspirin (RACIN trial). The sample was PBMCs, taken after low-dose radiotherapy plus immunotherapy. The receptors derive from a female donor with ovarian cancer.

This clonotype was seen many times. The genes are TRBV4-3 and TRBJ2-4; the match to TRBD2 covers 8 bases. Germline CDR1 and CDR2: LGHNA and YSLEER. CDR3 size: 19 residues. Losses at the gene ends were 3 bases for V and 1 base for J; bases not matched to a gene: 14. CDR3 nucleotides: TGCGCCAGCAGCCAGCGAGCGGGAGCGACTATAGGGGCCAAAAACATTCAGTACTTC. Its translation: CASSQRAGATIGAKNIQYF.

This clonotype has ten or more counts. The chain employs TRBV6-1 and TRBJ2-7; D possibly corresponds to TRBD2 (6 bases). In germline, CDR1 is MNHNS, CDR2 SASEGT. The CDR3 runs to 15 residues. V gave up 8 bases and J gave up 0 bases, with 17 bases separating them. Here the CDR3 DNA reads TGTGCCAGCGGGGGACGGGGGACCGCCTCCTACGAGCAGTACTTC. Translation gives CASGGRGTASYEQYF.

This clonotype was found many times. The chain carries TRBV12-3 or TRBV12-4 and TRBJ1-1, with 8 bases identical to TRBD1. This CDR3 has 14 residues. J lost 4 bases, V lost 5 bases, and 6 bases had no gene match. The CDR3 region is CASSLTQGGTEAFF. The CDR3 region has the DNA TGTGCCAGCAGTCTCACACAGGGGGGCACTGAAGCTTTCTTT.

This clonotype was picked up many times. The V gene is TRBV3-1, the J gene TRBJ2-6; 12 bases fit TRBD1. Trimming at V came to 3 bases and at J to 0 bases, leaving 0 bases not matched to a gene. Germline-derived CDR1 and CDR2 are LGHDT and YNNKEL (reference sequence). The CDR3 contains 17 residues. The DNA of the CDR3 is TGTGCCAGCAGCCAGGGACAGGGGGCCTCTGGGGCCAACGTCCTGACTTTC. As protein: CASSQGQGASGANVLTF.

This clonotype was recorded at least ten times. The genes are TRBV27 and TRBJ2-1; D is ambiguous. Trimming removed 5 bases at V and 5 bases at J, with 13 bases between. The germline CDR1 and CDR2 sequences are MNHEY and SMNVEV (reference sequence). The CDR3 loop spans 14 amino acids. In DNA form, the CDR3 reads TGTGCCAGCAGTCAAAGGCAACAGCACAATGAGCAGTTCTTC. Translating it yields CASSQRQQHNEQFF.

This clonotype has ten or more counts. The DNA of the CDR3 is TGTGCCAGCAGTAAGGACAGGCACCAAGAGACCCAGTACTTC. Its protein is CASSKDRHQETQYF. This rearrangement joins TRBV6-6 to TRBJ2-5; the match to TRBD1 covers 7 bases. With 5 bases clipped from V and 0 bases from J, the junction kept 3 bases outside the gene matches. From germline, CDR1 is MNHNY and CDR2 SVGAGI (reference sequence). The CDR3 is 14 amino acids.

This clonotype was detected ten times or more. The DNA for the CDR3 is TGTGCCAGCAGTTACGGCGGTTCGCAGGGACAGGGCGCTGAAGCTTTCTTT. It specifies CASSYGGSQGQGAEAFF. The V call is TRBV6-5, the J call TRBJ1-1, with 9 bases identical to TRBD1. V lost 2 bases to trimming and J lost 6 bases; unmatched junction nucleotides: 13. There are 17 residues in the CDR3. Per the germline V gene, CDR1 is MNHEY and CDR2 is SVGAGI.

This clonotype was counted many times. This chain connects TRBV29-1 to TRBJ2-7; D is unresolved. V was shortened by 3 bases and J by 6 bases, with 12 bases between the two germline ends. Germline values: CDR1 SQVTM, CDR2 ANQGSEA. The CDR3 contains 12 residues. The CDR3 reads CSVEELGSEQYF. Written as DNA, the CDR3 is TGCAGCGTTGAGGAGTTAGGGTCCGAGCAGTACTTC.

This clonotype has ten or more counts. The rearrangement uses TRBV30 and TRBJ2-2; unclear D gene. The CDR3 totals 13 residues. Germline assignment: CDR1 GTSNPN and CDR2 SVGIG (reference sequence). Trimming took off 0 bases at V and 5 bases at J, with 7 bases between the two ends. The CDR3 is CAWSVGDTGELFF. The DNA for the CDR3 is TGTGCCTGGAGTGTAGGTGATACCGGGGAGCTGTTTTTT. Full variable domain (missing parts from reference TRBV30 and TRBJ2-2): SQTIHQWPATLVQPVGSPLSLECTVEGTSNPNLYWYRQAAGRGLQLLFYSVGIGQISSEVPQNLSASRPQDRQFILSSKKLLLSDSGFYLCAWSVGDTGELFFGEGSRLTVL.

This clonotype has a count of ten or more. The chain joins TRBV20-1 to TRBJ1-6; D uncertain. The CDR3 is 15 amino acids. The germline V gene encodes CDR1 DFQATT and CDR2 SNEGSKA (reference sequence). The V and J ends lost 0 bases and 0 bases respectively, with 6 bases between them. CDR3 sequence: CSARDRSSYNSPLHF. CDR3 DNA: TGCAGTGCTAGAGATAGGAGCTCCTATAATTCACCCCTCCACTTT.